This TCR beta chain originates from a study of response to subunit inactivated influenza vaccine (dated by TCRdb to 2016 to 2018). A note on the overall study: Deep quantitative T cell receptor repertoire profiling was used in the study to track responses to a trivalent subunit inactivated influenza vaccine.

Receptors were amplified or captured by RT-PCR. Instrument on record: Illumina HiSeq 2500. The raw public data were reprocessed by TCRdb itself: fastp quality trimming at Q25, MiXCR clonotype calling, in-frame beta chains only. Entries that share a CDR3 protein sequence are merged under the most common genes and DNA. The sample table records 500,000 to 650,000 distinct CDR3 sequences; 6.5% to 8% of these occur just once. Roughly 13% of the sample is held by the ten biggest clonotypes. V and J lose 4 bases and 6 bases, and a span of 13 bases separates them. Measured from the cysteine to the phenylalanine, the CDR3 is 15 residues long. Only the CDR3 part of the read is kept: 45 bases, read in frame from the first base. CDR1 and CDR2, per the germline V gene (reference sequence), are LGHDT and YNNKEL. General findings and caveats noted by the study authors: It was suggested by the authors that each seasonal influenza vaccination may recruit only a limited number of new T cells.

A word on this clonotype: Its recognized antigen is unknown. No base quality values were provided; no much bigger clone lies one nucleotide off.

The origin of this receptor is a man in his fifties or sixties who received an inactivated influenza vaccine. Donor details come from another sample of the same person, matched by shared clones. This receptor chain uses TRBV3-1 and TRBJ1-6; matching of 6 bases hints at TRBD1 as the D gene. Here the sequenced sample was PBMCs from blood, taken less than 30 months after vaccination. Here is the DNA: TGTGCCAGCAGCCCTGGGACACGGGGTAATTCACCCCTCCACTTT. It codes for CASSPGTRGNSPLHF.